These 27 T cell receptor beta chains share one sample of origin, sequenced in a study of shared T cell receptors in the human thymus. Sequenced by immunoSEQ multiplex PCR; TCRdb stores in-frame clones only, minus some. In the table there are 600,000 to 900,000 clones, 80% to 90% of which are singletons. The sample was also reused in another study, on human thymus T cells.

The sequenced sample was thymocytes. The receptor source for this set is a girl under three years old with a congenital heart defect.

A word on this clone: This sample includes further DNA sequences coding for the same CDR3. V gene TRBV5-1 combines with J gene TRBJ1-6, with D perhaps matching TRBD1 (5 bases). CDR3 length equals 15 residues. Germline CDR1 is SGHRS and CDR2 is YFSETQ. Trimming stripped 4 bases from V and 7 bases from J, with 15 bases between. This CDR3 is CASSPSRVGNSPLHF. DNA for the CDR3: TGCGCCAGCAGCCCATCCAGGGTGGGGAATTCACCCCTCCACTTT.

This rearrangement joins TRBV11-2 to TRBJ1-6, with D possibly TRBD1 on 6 matching bases. The CDR3 runs 18 residues. CDR1 is SGHAT, CDR2 FQNNGV, per germline. Between the trimmed V and J ends, which lost 5 bases and 0 bases, there was a span of 17 bases. The CDR3: CASSTRTDGSSYNSPLHF. The DNA for the CDR3 is TGTGCCAGCAGCACCCGGACAGATGGCAGCTCCTATAATTCACCCCTCCACTTT.

The rearrangement joins TRBV2 to TRBJ2-7; 9 bases line up with TRBD1. J gave up 7 bases and V 6 bases, and 4 bases lay outside the gene matches. The CDR3 contains 12 residues. Germline CDR1 and CDR2: SNHLY and FYNNEI. CDR3 loop: CASRGQGGEQYF. The CDR3 DNA reads TGTGCCAGCAGGGGACAGGGTGGGGAGCAGTACTTC.

V usage is TRBV11-2 and J usage is TRBJ2-5; D possibly corresponds to TRBD1 (5 bases). The CDR3 length is 18 residues. Per germline, CDR1 SGHAT and CDR2 FQNNGV. The V end lost 3 bases, the J end lost 1 base, and 21 bases lay between the germline ends. Here the CDR3 reads CASSFLTPKDKIQETQYF. The CDR3 coding sequence is TGTGCCAGCAGCTTTTTGACCCCCAAGGACAAGATCCAAGAGACCCAGTACTTC.

The V gene is TRBV9, the J gene TRBJ1-1; a weak D match, TRBD1 (5 bases). CDR1 is SGDLS and CDR2 is YYNGEE in the germline V gene. The CDR3 totals 14 residues. Trimming removed 5 bases at V and 9 bases at J, with 20 bases between. DNA for the CDR3: TGTGCCAGCAGAGACCTTATGGTAAAGGACAAAGCTTTCTTT. Its protein product is CASRDLMVKDKAFF.

This chain uses TRBV28 with TRBJ2-7; a weak D match, TRBD1 (6 bases). V was trimmed by 3 bases and J by 1 base, leaving 16 bases between them. The CDR3 consists of 16 residues. The germline CDR1 and CDR2 sequences are MDHEN and SYDVKM. The CDR3 DNA sequence: TGTGCCAGCAGTTTCGGTCGAGGGGGACCTTCCTACGAGCAGTACTTC. Its protein product is CASSFGRGGPSYEQYF.

The chain uses TRBV4-2 and TRBJ2-5; 8 bases align to TRBD2. Germline V gives CDR1 LGHNA, CDR2 YNFKEQ. J was trimmed by 3 bases and V by 0 bases; bases with no gene match: 3. The CDR3 totals 15 residues. CDR3 nucleotide sequence: TGTGCCAGCAGCCAAGAAAAACTAGCGGAAGAGACCCAGTACTTC. Translation gives CASSQEKLAEETQYF.

The rearrangement joins TRBV4-1 to TRBJ2-2; D call uncertain. The CDR3 sequence is 13 residues long. The V gene lost 0 bases and the J gene lost 6 bases, with 5 bases spanning the gap. Germline V gives CDR1 MGHRA, CDR2 YSYEKL. CDR3 nucleotide sequence: TGCGCCAGCAGCCAAGATAGCCCCGGGGAGCTGTTTTTT. The encoded protein is CASSQDSPGELFF.

The rearrangement joins TRBV10-3 to TRBJ2-7, with D possibly matching TRBD2 (6 bases). CDR1 is ENHRY and CDR2 is SYGVKD in the germline V gene. The CDR3 covers 17 residues. V shed 4 bases and J shed 3 bases, with 22 bases lying between them. The CDR3 nucleotides read TGTGCCATCAGTGTCCCCGATGGATGGAGGGCGATCTACGAGCAGTACTTC. Protein: CAISVPDGWRAIYEQYF.

This chain uses TRBV7-6 with TRBJ2-1; possible D gene TRBD1, 7 bases. V shed 2 bases and J shed 12 bases, with 17 bases lying between them. Germline V gives CDR1 SGHVS, CDR2 FNYEAQ. The CDR3 runs 14 residues. The CDR3, as DNA: TGTGCCAGCAGCTTAATGGGACAGTTGGGAGGGCAGTTCTTC. Its protein product is CASSLMGQLGGQFF.

This chain's CDR3 is CASSLARDSPGTGELFF. CDR3 sequence (DNA): TGTGCCAGCAGCCTAGCGAGGGACAGCCCGGGGACCGGGGAGCTGTTTTTT. This chain joins TRBV9 and TRBJ2-2; the D gene is possibly TRBD1 (7 bases). CDR3 length: 17 residues. CDR1 SGDLS and CDR2 YYNGEE come from the germline V gene. Trimming took 4 bases from V and 5 from J, leaving 21 bases between them.

The genes are TRBV2 and TRBJ2-5, with TRBD1 matching over 7 bases. The CDR3 totals 12 residues. The trim removed 6 bases at V and 4 bases at J, leaving 2 bases unmatched. Germline CDR1 is SNHLY and CDR2 is FYNNEI. CDR3 protein: CASSWDRETQYF. The CDR3 DNA reads TGTGCCAGCAGCTGGGACAGAGAGACCCAGTACTTC. Full variable domain (remainder filled in from reference TRBV2 and TRBJ2-5): EPEVTQTPSHQVTQMGQEVILRCVPISNHLYFYWYRQILGQKVEFLVSFYNNEISEKSEIFDDQFSVERPDGSNFTLKIRSTKLEDSAMYFCASSWDRETQYFGPGTRLLVL.

The chain is built from TRBV4-1 and TRBJ1-6, with TRBD1 matching over 7 bases. This CDR3 is built from 18 residues. Losses at the gene ends were 0 bases for V and 7 bases for J; bases not matched to a gene: 12. CDR1 MGHRA and CDR2 YSYEKL come from the germline V gene. CDR3 DNA: TGCGCCAGCAGCCAAGAATCCGAGGGGGCTCTGGGAAATTCACCCCTCCACTTT. This translates into CASSQESEGALGNSPLHF.

As concerns this clone: A junction boundary mismatches the germline segment, possibly from a read error. The chain links TRBV20-1 to TRBJ1-1; D is uncertain. Germline CDR1 is DFQATT and CDR2 is SNEGSKA (reference sequence). The CDR3 has 8 amino acids. For the CDR3, the DNA is TGCAGTGCTAGAAATCGGGGTTTT. Translated: CSARNRGF.

The chain uses TRBV5-6 and TRBJ2-5, with D possibly matching TRBD2 (6 bases). The germline V and J ends were trimmed by 4 bases and 5 bases, with 12 bases remaining between them. In germline, CDR1 is SGHDT, CDR2 YYEEEE. The CDR3 has 13 amino acids. The CDR3 DNA reads TGTGCCAGCAGCCCCCATGGAGGGGAGACCCAGTACTTC. Its protein product is CASSPHGGETQYF.

The chain links TRBV10-3 to TRBJ1-2; D gene uncertain. The germline CDR1 and CDR2 sequences are ENHRY and SYGVKD. With 0 bases removed from V and 0 bases from J, the gap between germline ends came to 8 bases. The CDR3 loop spans 15 amino acids. The CDR3 DNA follows: TGTGCCATCAGTGAGTCGCAGGTTACTAACTATGGCTACACCTTC. This codes for CAISESQVTNYGYTF.

This clone was recorded only once. Here the CDR3 reads CASSVGGPQPQHF. CDR3 DNA: TGTGCCAGCAGCGTAGGGGGGCCTCAGCCCCAGCATTTT. The J gene is TRBJ1-5, the V gene TRBV9, with a tentative D call TRBD1 (6 bases). V was shortened by 0 bases and J by 6 bases, with 7 bases between the two germline ends. The CDR3 spans 13 residues. Germline CDR1 reads SGDLS; CDR2 reads YYNGEE.

This chain joins TRBV7-9 and TRBJ1-1, with D perhaps matching TRBD1 (6 bases). Germline V gene sequence: CDR1 SEHNR, CDR2 FQNEAQ (reference sequence). Trimming removed 0 bases at V and 1 base at J, with 15 bases between. The length of the CDR3 is 17 residues. CDR3: CASSLADRDKPNTEAFF. The CDR3 nucleotides read TGTGCCAGCAGCTTAGCCGATAGGGACAAGCCGAACACTGAAGCTTTCTTT. The whole variable domain, filled in from reference TRBV7-9 and TRBJ1-1, reads DTGVSQNPRHKITKRGQNVTFRCDPISEHNRLYWYRQTLGQGPEFLTYFQNEAQLEKSRLLSDRFSAERPKGSFSTLEIQRTEQGDSAMYLCASSLADRDKPNTEAFFGQGTRLTVV.

The rearrangement joins TRBV28 to TRBJ2-3, with TRBD2 identical over 11 bases. The trim removed 5 bases at V and 6 bases at J, leaving 7 bases unmatched. This CDR3 region has 15 residues. CDR1 and CDR2 from the germline V gene are MDHEN and SYDVKM. CDR3 in amino acids: CASSLAGGDGDTQYF. CDR3 DNA: TGTGCCAGCAGTCTAGCGGGGGGTGATGGGGATACGCAGTATTTT.

CDR3 DNA: TGTGCCAGCCGACAGGGCTGGACTGAAGCTTTCTTT. Amino acids: CASRQGWTEAFF. This chain links TRBV6-5 with TRBJ1-1; 7 bases fit TRBD1. This CDR3 has 12 amino acids. Germline V gene data show CDR1 as MNHEY and CDR2 as SVGAGI. Trimming cost V 8 bases and J 5 bases; bases outside gene matches: 5.

This chain uses TRBV5-1 with TRBJ1-1; D not resolved. This CDR3 spans 12 amino acids. Germline values: CDR1 SGHRS, CDR2 YFSETQ. V lost 4 bases and J lost 6, with 10 bases in between. CDR3 bases: TGCGCCAGCAGCGGGTTTCAGGCTGAAGCTTTCTTT. This encodes CASSGFQAEAFF.

The chain has TRBV2 and TRBJ2-1, with D tentatively TRBD1 (6 bases). The CDR3 loop spans 15 amino acids. Trimming took off 2 bases at V and 6 bases at J, with 14 bases between the two ends. Germline CDR1 reads SNHLY; CDR2 reads FYNNEI. The CDR3 sequence is CASSEFGGPSNEQFF. The CDR3 coding sequence is TGTGCCAGCAGTGAATTTGGGGGCCCCTCCAATGAGCAGTTCTTC.

The gene calls are TRBV19 and TRBJ1-6; D not certain. The CDR3 is 14 residues long. The V and J ends lost 6 bases and 0 bases respectively, with 6 bases between them. Germline V gives CDR1 LNHDA, CDR2 SQIVND (reference sequence). CDR3 DNA: TGTGCCAGTAGACACAGCTCCTATAATTCACCCCTCCACTTT. Amino acids: CASRHSSYNSPLHF.

The chain combines TRBV4-3 with TRBJ1-6; D gene ambiguous. Germline CDR1 is LGHNA and CDR2 is YSLEER. Trimming shortened V by 1 base and J by 7 bases, and 17 bases separated the two germline ends. CDR3 length: 17 residues. The CDR3 loop is CASSQAREALGNSPLHF. The CDR3 region has the DNA TGCGCCAGCAGCCAAGCCCGGGAAGCGCTTGGAAATTCACCCCTCCACTTT.

V gene TRBV10-2 combines with J gene TRBJ1-2, with 10 bases that match TRBD1. Germline V gives CDR1 WSHSY, CDR2 SAAADI. Trimming removed 7 bases from V and 6 bases from J; junction bases left unmatched: 17. The CDR3 covers 17 residues. The CDR3 sequence: CASMLRSTGGYLHGYTF. The CDR3 DNA sequence: TGCGCCAGCATGCTGAGGTCGACAGGGGGCTATCTCCATGGCTACACCTTC.

The chain employs TRBV27 and TRBJ1-2; TRBD1 is a possible D gene (5 bases). There are 13 residues in the CDR3. Germline CDR1 is MNHEY and CDR2 is SMNVEV (reference sequence). Trimming stripped 1 base from V and 5 bases from J, with 8 bases between. CDR3 sequence: CASSLYRWYGYTF. CDR3 coding DNA: TGTGCCAGCAGTTTATACAGGTGGTATGGCTACACCTTC.

The rearrangement joins TRBV6-1 to TRBJ2-3; D is undetermined. V lost 2 bases to trimming and J lost 2 bases, with 14 bases between them. This CDR3 contains 16 residues. Germline CDR1 MNHNS, CDR2 SASEGT. This CDR3 reads CASSERGETNTDTQYF. The CDR3 DNA reads TGTGCCAGCAGTGAACGTGGAGAAACTAACACAGATACGCAGTATTTT.